This passage covers 31 T cell receptor beta chains from one sample sequenced in a study of T-cell memory formation after mild COVID-19. TCRdb recomputed calls from the 5' RACE reads with MiXCR, one row per CDR3 protein. The sample has approximately 150,000 distinct CDR3 sequences; over 10% are singletons. Sample: PBMCs or a T cell subset sorted from them (not recorded which). The receptors were gathered from a man aged 18 to 30 who had mild COVID-19 (a few samples of this study predate the infection). Cell type and time point are not known.

V is TRBV20-1 and J is TRBJ2-4, with a tentative D call TRBD1 (5 bases). This CDR3 spans 14 amino acids. Trimming left V 0 bases short and J 3 bases short, with 9 bases between. Germline values: CDR1 DFQATT, CDR2 SNEGSKA (reference sequence). CDR3 protein: CSAREGAGKNIQYF. DNA for the CDR3: TGCAGTGCTAGAGAAGGGGCAGGCAAAAACATTCAGTACTTC.

This rearrangement joins TRBV5-6 to TRBJ1-1, with unresolved D. The CDR3 length is 17 residues. CDR1 and CDR2 (germline): SGHDT, YYEEEE. V dropped 2 bases and J dropped 2 bases, with 19 bases sitting between them. The CDR3: CASSFELGTDLNTEAFF. The CDR3 DNA is TGTGCCAGCAGCTTCGAGCTTGGTACCGACTTAAACACTGAAGCTTTCTTT.

The chain carries TRBV18 and TRBJ2-7; the match to TRBD1 covers 8 bases. Germline V CDR1 and CDR2: KGHSH, LQKENI. J gave up 2 bases and V 6 bases, and 6 bases lay outside the gene matches. The CDR3 extends over 14 amino acids. The CDR3 spells CASSLRTGPYEQYV. DNA for the CDR3: TGTGCCAGCTCGCTCCGGACAGGGCCCTACGAGCAGTACGTC.

The rearrangement uses TRBV4-3 and TRBJ2-1, with D possibly TRBD1 on 5 matching bases. Trimming cost V 3 bases and J 3 bases, with 9 bases left between them. The CDR3 loop spans 14 amino acids. Looked up from germline, CDR1 is LGHNA and CDR2 is YSLEER. The CDR3 reads CASSHRQLYNEQFF. The CDR3, as DNA: TGCGCCAGCAGCCACCGACAGCTCTACAATGAGCAGTTCTTC.

The chain uses TRBV24-1 and TRBJ1-1; no definite D call. V was shortened by 4 bases and J by 1 base, with 3 bases between the two germline ends. Germline lookup yields CDR1 KGHDR and CDR2 SFDVKD. This CDR3 spans 12 amino acids. The CDR3 DNA sequence: TGTGCCACCAGTGACCCGAACACTGAAGCTTTCTTT. Translating gives CATSDPNTEAFF.

This chain joins TRBV5-1 and TRBJ1-2; a weak D match, TRBD1 (6 bases). V gave up 4 bases and J gave up 4 bases, with 14 bases separating them. CDR1 SGHRS and CDR2 YFSETQ come from the germline V gene. This CDR3 region has 14 residues. The CDR3 DNA sequence: TGCGCCAGCAGCGAAGGAGGGGGAGGCTATGGCTACACCTTC. Its translation is CASSEGGGGYGYTF. The full variable domain, completed using reference TRBV5-1 and TRBJ1-2, is KAGVTQTPRYLIKTRGQQVTLSCSPISGHRSVSWYQQTPGQGLQFLFEYFSETQRNKGNFPGRFSGRQFSNSRSEMNVSTLELGDSALYLCASSEGGGGYGYTFGSGTRLTVV.

This clonotype was seen more than once but under ten times. The chain recombines TRBV7-2 with TRBJ1-6; D possibly corresponds to TRBD1 (6 bases). Trimming removed 2 bases at V and 9 bases at J, with 17 bases between. Germline-derived CDR1 and CDR2 are SGHTA and FQGNSA. The CDR3 has 16 amino acids. This CDR3 is CASSLNVRQAGSPLHF. DNA of the CDR3: TGTGCCAGCAGCTTAAACGTGAGACAGGCTGGTTCACCCCTCCACTTT.

This clonotype was seen a handful of times. V usage is TRBV5-1 and J usage is TRBJ2-1; D not certain. This CDR3 spans 16 amino acids. Germline V gene lookup returns CDR1 SGHRS and CDR2 YFSETQ. V was shortened by 0 bases and J by 0 bases, with 10 bases between the two germline ends. The CDR3 bases are TGCGCCAGCAGCTTGGCCTCACCCGGCTCCTACAATGAGCAGTTCTTC. It is translated as CASSLASPGSYNEQFF.

The rearrangement joins TRBV23-1 to TRBJ2-2; D may be TRBD1 (6 bases). TRBV23-1 carries the ORF label, with uncertain function. This CDR3 comprises 15 residues. The V and J ends lost 5 bases and 1 base respectively, with 11 bases between them. In nucleotides, the CDR3 is TGCGCCAGCAGTATTTCGACAGGGAACACCGGGGAGCTGTTTTTT. The encoded protein is CASSISTGNTGELFF.

This chain links TRBV12-3 or TRBV12-4 with TRBJ2-3; D is uncertain. The CDR3 consists of 12 residues. V was clipped by 2 bases and J by 9 bases, with 9 bases between them. For the CDR3, the DNA is TGTGCCAGCAGTTTATCTGGGAACACGCAGTATTTT. Translated, it gives CASSLSGNTQYF.

This clonotype has more than one count but fewer than ten. The chain has TRBV5-6 and TRBJ2-7, with no clear D. The CDR3 has 17 residues. Trimming removed 2 bases from V and 3 bases from J, with 21 bases in between. CDR1 and CDR2 (germline): SGHDT, YYEEEE. The CDR3 loop is CASSFFTLTPMGYEQYV. The CDR3 bases are TGTGCCAGCAGCTTTTTTACGTTGACACCGATGGGCTACGAGCAGTACGTC.

This clonotype was counted only a few times. In DNA, the CDR3 is TGTGCCAGCAGTCACAGGGGTGACTCCTACGAGCAGTACGTC. This encodes CASSHRGDSYEQYV. J is TRBJ2-7 and V is TRBV6-2 or TRBV6-3; 7 bases are shared with TRBD1. The CDR3 has 14 residues. CDR1 is MNHEY and CDR2 is SVGEGT in the germline V gene. V gave up 5 bases and J gave up 0 bases; unmatched junction bases: 4.

This clonotype was seen more than once but under ten times. The chain combines TRBV6-2 or TRBV6-3 with TRBJ2-7; D possibly corresponds to TRBD1 (6 bases). The CDR3 has 14 amino acids. The V and J ends lost 5 bases and 0 bases respectively, with 11 bases between them. CDR1 is MNHEY, CDR2 SVGEGT, per germline. The CDR3 bases are TGTGCCAGCAGTCCCAGGGGTTACTCCTACGAGCAGTACGTC. This codes for CASSPRGYSYEQYV.

The chain joins TRBV24-1 to TRBJ1-5; D call uncertain. V shed 12 bases and J shed 4 bases, with 9 bases lying between them. The CDR3 totals 11 residues. Germline V CDR1 and CDR2: KGHDR, SFDVKD. The CDR3 spells CARRANQPQHF. As DNA, the CDR3 is TGTGCCCGTCGGGCTAATCAGCCCCAGCATTTT.

The chain joins TRBV20-1 to TRBJ1-2; no clear D gene. This CDR3 comprises 12 residues. Trimming shortened V by 6 bases and J by 8 bases, and 16 bases separated the two germline ends. CDR1 is DFQATT, CDR2 SNEGSKA, per germline (reference sequence). The CDR3 here is CSASRPFSGYTF. CDR3 nucleotides: TGCAGTGCAAGCCGTCCCTTCAGCGGCTACACCTTC.

This sequence joins TRBV5-1 and TRBJ1-5; a possible D gene is TRBD1 (5 bases). V lost 0 bases, J lost 3 bases, and 10 bases lay in between. Germline V lookup: CDR1 SGHRS, CDR2 YFSETQ. The CDR3 runs 15 residues. The chain's CDR3 is CASSLGAGPNQPQHF. Here the CDR3 DNA reads TGCGCCAGCAGCTTGGGAGCGGGACCCAATCAGCCCCAGCATTTT.

A few counts support this clonotype. This chain joins TRBV5-1 and TRBJ2-3, with 11 nucleotides matching TRBD1. This CDR3 spans 15 amino acids. In germline, CDR1 is SGHRS, CDR2 YFSETQ. V lost 4 bases to trimming and J lost 5 bases; unmatched junction nucleotides: 6. DNA of the CDR3: TGCGCCAGCAGCCGAGGACAGGGGGCTATAGATACGCAGTATTTT. It yields the protein CASSRGQGAIDTQYF. Full variable domain (remainder filled in from reference TRBV5-1 and TRBJ2-3): KAGVTQTPRYLIKTRGQQVTLSCSPISGHRSVSWYQQTPGQGLQFLFEYFSETQRNKGNFPGRFSGRQFSNSRSEMNVSTLELGDSALYLCASSRGQGAIDTQYFGPGTRLTVL.

This clonotype was seen only a few times. This chain joins TRBV5-1 and TRBJ2-5, with a tentative D call TRBD1 (6 bases). The ends were cut back, 3 bases at V and 3 bases at J, with 15 bases in the middle. From germline, CDR1 is SGHRS and CDR2 YFSETQ. The CDR3 has 15 residues. The CDR3 sequence is CASSWALQGKETQYF. In nucleotides, the CDR3 is TGCGCCAGCAGCTGGGCCCTACAGGGAAAAGAGACCCAGTACTTC.

V usage is TRBV27 and J usage is TRBJ1-1, with 8 nucleotides matching TRBD1. There are 15 residues in the CDR3. CDR1 MNHEY and CDR2 SMNVEV come from the germline V gene (reference sequence). The trim removed 7 bases at V and 0 bases at J, leaving 7 bases unmatched. CDR3 loop: CASMKRTGMNTEAFF. The CDR3 DNA reads TGTGCCAGCATGAAACGGACAGGGATGAACACTGAAGCTTTCTTT.

The V and J genes are TRBV24-1 and TRBJ2-1; TRBD2 agrees at 8 bases. Per germline, CDR1 KGHDR and CDR2 SFDVKD. V was pared by 6 bases and J by 6 bases, with 12 bases of the junction left unmatched. There are 16 residues in the CDR3. In nucleotides, the CDR3 is TGTGCCACCAGTTATTCGGGAGGGCTGGCGGGCAATGAGCAGTTCTTC. It translates to CATSYSGGLAGNEQFF.

This sequence joins TRBV6-6 and TRBJ2-3; tentatively, D is TRBD1 or TRBD2 (5 bases each). Between the trimmed V and J ends, which lost 6 bases and 3 bases, there was a span of 16 bases. The CDR3 is 15 amino acids. Germline loops: CDR1 MNHNY, CDR2 SVGAGI (reference sequence). The CDR3 protein is CASRRERDGTDTQYF. The DNA for the CDR3 is TGTGCCAGCAGGAGGGAAAGGGACGGGACAGATACGCAGTATTTT.

The chain combines TRBV7-2 with TRBJ1-2; D ambiguous. CDR1 and CDR2 from the germline V gene are SGHTA and FQGNSA. CDR3 length: 13 amino acids. V was cut by 3 bases and J by 5 bases, with 10 bases left in between. CDR3 loop: CASSFTAGYGYTF. In DNA, the CDR3 is TGTGCCAGCAGCTTTACCGCGGGATATGGCTACACCTTC.

This clonotype was counted only a few times. The J gene is TRBJ2-7, the V gene TRBV9, with TRBD1 matching 12 bases. V lost 2 bases to trimming and J lost 5 bases; unmatched junction nucleotides: 8. The CDR3 is 16 amino acids. Germline V gene sequence: CDR1 SGDLS, CDR2 YYNGEE. CDR3 coding DNA: TGTGCCAGCAGCGTCTCCACCGGGACAGGGGGCCACGAGCAGTACTTC. Translated: CASSVSTGTGGHEQYF. The full variable domain, rest sourced from reference TRBV9 and TRBJ2-7, is DSGVTQTPKHLITATGQRVTLRCSPRSGDLSVYWYQQSLDQGLQFLIQYYNGEERAKGNILERFSAQQFPDLHSELNLSSLELGDSALYFCASSVSTGTGGHEQYFGPGTRLTVT.

The chain carries TRBV7-6 and TRBJ1-5; D ambiguous. The CDR3 has 14 residues. Germline V CDR1 and CDR2: SGHVS, FNYEAQ. V lost 1 base and J 4 bases, leaving 8 bases between the germline ends. Here the CDR3 DNA reads TGTGCCAGCAGCTTAGGCGCCCTAAATCAGCCCCAGCATTTT. It is translated as CASSLGALNQPQHF.

This clonotype was seen only a few times. The chain has TRBV7-2 and TRBJ2-7; D may be TRBD1 or TRBD2 (5 bases each). Germline lookup yields CDR1 SGHTA and CDR2 FQGNSA. The V end was cut by 3 bases, the J end by 1 base, with 7 bases between. The CDR3 length is 13 residues. Here the CDR3 reads CASSLGRSYEQYF. The CDR3 bases are TGTGCCAGCAGCTTGGGACGGTCCTACGAGCAGTACTTC.

This clonotype was seen only a few times. In DNA form, the CDR3 reads TGTGCCAGCAGTTTGGGGGGGAGGGACAATCAGCCCCAGCATTTT. Protein product: CASSLGGRDNQPQHF. The gene calls are TRBV12-3 or TRBV12-4 and TRBJ1-5; D perhaps matches TRBD1 (5 bases). V dropped 3 bases and J dropped 3 bases, with 12 bases sitting between them. CDR3 size: 15 residues.

This clonotype came up a few times. The rearrangement joins TRBV6-5 to TRBJ2-5, with 8 bases lining up with TRBD2. The CDR3 has 14 residues. V was clipped by 9 bases and J by 9 bases; unmatched bases: 15. Germline V gene lookup returns CDR1 MNHEY and CDR2 SVGAGI. In nucleotides, the CDR3 is TGTGCCAGTCGGGGGCTAGCGGGTCCCGGAGCCCAGTACTTC. Amino acids: CASRGLAGPGAQYF.

The genes are TRBV5-4 and TRBJ2-7, with D perhaps matching TRBD2 (5 bases). Per germline, CDR1 SGHNT and CDR2 YYREEE (reference sequence). V was cut by 4 bases and J by 1 base, with 12 bases left in between. The CDR3 length is 14 residues. The CDR3 here is CASSPGSRSYEQYF. Written as DNA, the CDR3 is TGTGCCAGCAGCCCTGGGAGCAGGTCCTACGAGCAGTACTTC.

This clonotype has a handful of counts. The chain recombines TRBV29-1 with TRBJ2-1; D not resolved. V lost 7 bases and J lost 0, with 10 bases in between. The CDR3 contains 13 residues. The germline V gene has CDR1 SQVTM and CDR2 ANQGSEA. The CDR3 spells CSARLNSYNEQFF. CDR3 bases: TGCAGCGCTCGACTCAACTCCTACAATGAGCAGTTCTTC.

This clonotype was seen at least ten times. This sequence joins TRBV24-1 and TRBJ2-2; D not certain. Germline V gene data show CDR1 as KGHDR and CDR2 as SFDVKD. Trimming took off 3 bases at V and 0 bases at J, with 1 base between the two ends. The CDR3 length is 13 residues. The CDR3 DNA reads as TGTGCCACCAGTGATCCGAACACCGGGGAGCTGTTTTTT. It translates to CATSDPNTGELFF.

The chain employs TRBV5-1 and TRBJ2-3; 8 nucleotides line up with TRBD2. Germline CDR1 is SGHRS and CDR2 is YFSETQ. The CDR3 extends over 15 amino acids. The V and J ends lost 1 base and 4 bases, in that order; junction bases with no gene match: 5. The CDR3 reads CASSLSSGVADTQYF. DNA for the CDR3: TGCGCCAGCAGCTTGAGTAGCGGGGTGGCAGATACGCAGTATTTT. Based on the CDR3 plus reference TRBV5-1 and TRBJ2-3, the full variable domain is KAGVTQTPRYLIKTRGQQVTLSCSPISGHRSVSWYQQTPGQGLQFLFEYFSETQRNKGNFPGRFSGRQFSNSRSEMNVSTLELGDSALYLCASSLSSGVADTQYFGPGTRLTVL.